The rows below give T cell receptor beta chains drawn from one sample of a study of beta chain features in type 1 diabetes. Generated by immunoSEQ multiplex PCR, the TCRdb table keeps only in-frame clones and is missing some. The profile covers about 40,000 clones, with around 45% appearing a single time and 0.72% taken by the ten largest. Input material: central memory CD4+ T cells from blood. The source is a young woman in good health. Both conserved end residues are part of each CDR3. Fields, in order: D gene, V gene, J gene, clone size, CDR3 protein, CDR3 DNA. A D gene is named only where the DNA matches it firmly. Clone sizes are given selectively: once, few, many, or a class where the clone is expanded.

>-|TRBV5-1|TRBJ1-2|few
CASSLVGERRGYTF
TGCGCCAGCAGCTTGGTTGGAGAACGGAGAGGCTACACCTTC
>TRBD2|TRBV4-2|TRBJ2-3|-
CASSKSGEASTDTQYF
TGTGCCAGCAGCAAGAGCGGGGAAGCTAGCACAGATACGCAGTATTTT
>-|TRBV14|TRBJ2-5|-
CASSRVRLETQYF
TGTGCCAGCAGCCGAGTGAGGCTGGAGACCCAGTACTTC
>-|TRBV2|TRBJ1-1|-
CASIGGGSAEAFF
TGTGCCAGCATAGGGGGGGGTAGCGCTGAAGCTTTCTTT
>-|TRBV7-8|TRBJ2-4|-
CASSASPAGAIQYF
TGTGCCAGCAGCGCCAGCCCGGCGGGGGCCATTCAGTACTTC
>TRBD2|TRBV9|TRBJ2-1|-
CASSEGLATYNEQFF
TGTGCCAGCAGCGAAGGACTAGCGACTTACAATGAGCAGTTCTTC
>-|TRBV19|TRBJ1-2|few
CASSPTGGGGYTF
TGTGCCAGTAGTCCAACAGGCGGGGGTGGCTACACCTTC
>-|TRBV27|TRBJ1-5|few
CASSLSTYQPQHF
TGTGCCAGCAGTTTATCAACTTATCAGCCCCAGCATTTT
>-|TRBV7-6|TRBJ1-4|-
CASSLRDPSEKLFF
TGTGCCAGCAGCTTACGGGATCCTTCTGAAAAACTGTTTTTT
>TRBD2|TRBV5-4|TRBJ2-3|-
CASSLLGGGQSSTDTQYF
TGTGCCAGCAGCTTGCTGGGGGGAGGGCAGTCGAGCACAGATACGCAGTATTTT
>TRBD2|TRBV2|TRBJ2-3|once
CASSEALADTDTQYF
TGTGCCAGCAGTGAAGCACTAGCGGACACAGATACGCAGTATTTT
>TRBD1|TRBV18|TRBJ2-7|-
CASSPGQGNSYEQYF
TGTGCCAGCTCACCAGGACAGGGGAACTCCTACGAGCAGTACTTC